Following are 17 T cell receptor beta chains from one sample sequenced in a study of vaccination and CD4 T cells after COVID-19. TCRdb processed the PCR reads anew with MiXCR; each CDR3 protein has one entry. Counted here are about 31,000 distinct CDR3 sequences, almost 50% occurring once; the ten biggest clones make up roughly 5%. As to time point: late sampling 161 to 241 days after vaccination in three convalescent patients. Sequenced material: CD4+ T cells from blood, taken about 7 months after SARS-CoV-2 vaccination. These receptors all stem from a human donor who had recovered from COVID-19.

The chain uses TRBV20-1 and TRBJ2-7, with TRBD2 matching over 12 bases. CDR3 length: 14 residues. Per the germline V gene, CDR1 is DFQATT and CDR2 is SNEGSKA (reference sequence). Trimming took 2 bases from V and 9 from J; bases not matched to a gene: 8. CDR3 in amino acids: CSARLLAGGLGQYF. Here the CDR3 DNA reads TGCAGTGCTAGACTTCTAGCGGGAGGGCTGGGGCAGTACTTC.

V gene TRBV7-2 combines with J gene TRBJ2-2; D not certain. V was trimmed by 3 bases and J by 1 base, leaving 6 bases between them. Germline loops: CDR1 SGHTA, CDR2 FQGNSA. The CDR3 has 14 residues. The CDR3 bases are TGTGCCAGCAGCTTTGAGGTGAACACCGGGGAGCTGTTTTTT. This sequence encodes CASSFEVNTGELFF.

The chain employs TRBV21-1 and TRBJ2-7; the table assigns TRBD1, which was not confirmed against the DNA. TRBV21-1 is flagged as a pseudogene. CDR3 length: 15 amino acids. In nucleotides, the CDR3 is TGTGCCAGCGGCCTACCGGGACAGGGGGACTACGAGCAGTACTTC. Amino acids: CASGLPGQGDYEQYF.

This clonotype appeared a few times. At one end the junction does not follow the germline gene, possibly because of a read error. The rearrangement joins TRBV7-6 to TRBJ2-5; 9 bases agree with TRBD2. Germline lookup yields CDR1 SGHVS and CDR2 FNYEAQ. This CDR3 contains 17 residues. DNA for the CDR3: TGTGCTAGCAGCTTAGGGGTCCTAGCGGGAACCCAAGAGACCCAGTACTTC. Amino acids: CASSLGVLAGTQETQYF.

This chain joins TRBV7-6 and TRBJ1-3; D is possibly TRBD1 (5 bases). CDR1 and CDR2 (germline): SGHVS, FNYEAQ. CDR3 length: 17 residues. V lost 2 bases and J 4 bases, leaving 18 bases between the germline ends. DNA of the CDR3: TGTGCCAGCAGCTTAAGGCTGGGGGGGGGTTCCGGAAACACCATATATTTT. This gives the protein CASSLRLGGGSGNTIYF. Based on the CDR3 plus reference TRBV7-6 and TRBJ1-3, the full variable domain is GAGVSQSPRYKVTKRGQDVALRCDPISGHVSLYWYRQALGQGPEFLTYFNYEAQQDKSGLPNDRFSAERPEGSISTLTIQRTEQRDSAMYRCASSLRLGGGSGNTIYFGEGSWLTVV.

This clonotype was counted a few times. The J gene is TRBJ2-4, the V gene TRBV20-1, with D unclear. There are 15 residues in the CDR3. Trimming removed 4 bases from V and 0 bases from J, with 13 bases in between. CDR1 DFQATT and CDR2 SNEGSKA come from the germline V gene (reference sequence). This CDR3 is CSATRAELAKNIQYF. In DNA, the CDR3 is TGCAGTGCTACCCGGGCAGAACTAGCCAAAAACATTCAGTACTTC.

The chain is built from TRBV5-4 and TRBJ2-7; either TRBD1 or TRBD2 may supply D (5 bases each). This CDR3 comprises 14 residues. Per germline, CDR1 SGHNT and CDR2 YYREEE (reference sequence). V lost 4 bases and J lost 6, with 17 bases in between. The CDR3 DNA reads TGTGCCAGCAGCACCGGGACCCGTCTAGTCGAGCAGTACTTC. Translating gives CASSTGTRLVEQYF.

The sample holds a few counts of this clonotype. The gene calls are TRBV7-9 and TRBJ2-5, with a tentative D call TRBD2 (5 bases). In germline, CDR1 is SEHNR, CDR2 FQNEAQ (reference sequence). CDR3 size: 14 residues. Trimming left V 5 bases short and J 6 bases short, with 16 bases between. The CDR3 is CASSPPRDIKTQYF. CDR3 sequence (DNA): TGTGCCAGCAGCCCTCCGAGGGATATCAAGACCCAGTACTTC. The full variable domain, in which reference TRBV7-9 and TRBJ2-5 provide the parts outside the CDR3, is DTGVSQNPRHKITKRGQNVTFRCDPISEHNRLYWYRQTLGQGPEFLTYFQNEAQLEKSRLLSDRFSAERPKGSFSTLEIQRTEQGDSAMYLCASSPPRDIKTQYFGPGTRLLVL.

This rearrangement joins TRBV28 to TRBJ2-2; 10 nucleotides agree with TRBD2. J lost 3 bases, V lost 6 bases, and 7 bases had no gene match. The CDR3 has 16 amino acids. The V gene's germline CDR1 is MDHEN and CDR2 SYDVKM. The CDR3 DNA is TGTGCCAGCAGGTCTGCCCTAGCGGGAGACACCGGGGAGCTGTTTTTT. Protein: CASRSALAGDTGELFF.

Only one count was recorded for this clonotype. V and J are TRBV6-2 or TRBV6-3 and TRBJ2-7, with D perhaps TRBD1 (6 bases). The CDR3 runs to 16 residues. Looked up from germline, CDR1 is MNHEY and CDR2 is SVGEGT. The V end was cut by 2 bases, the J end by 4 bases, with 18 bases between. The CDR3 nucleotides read TGTGCCAGCAGTTACCCCACCGGGGACATTGCATACGAGCAGTACTTC. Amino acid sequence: CASSYPTGDIAYEQYF.

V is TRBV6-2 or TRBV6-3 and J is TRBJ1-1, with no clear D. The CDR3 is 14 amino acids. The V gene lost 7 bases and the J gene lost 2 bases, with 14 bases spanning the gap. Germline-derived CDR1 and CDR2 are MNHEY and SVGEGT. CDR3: CASIPETLNTEAFF. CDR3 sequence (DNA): TGTGCCAGCATCCCTGAAACACTTAACACTGAAGCTTTCTTT.

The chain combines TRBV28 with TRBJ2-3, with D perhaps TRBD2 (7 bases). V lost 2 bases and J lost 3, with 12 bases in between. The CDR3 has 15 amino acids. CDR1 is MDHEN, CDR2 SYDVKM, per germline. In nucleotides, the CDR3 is TGTGCCAGCAGTTTACCAGGGGAGGGGACAGATACGCAGTATTTT. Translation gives CASSLPGEGTDTQYF.

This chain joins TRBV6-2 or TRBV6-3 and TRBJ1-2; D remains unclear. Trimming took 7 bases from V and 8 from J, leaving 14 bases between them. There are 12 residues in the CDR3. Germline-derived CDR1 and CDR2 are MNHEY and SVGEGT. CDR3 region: CASTGSGSGYTF. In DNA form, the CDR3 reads TGTGCCAGCACGGGATCGGGCTCAGGCTACACCTTC.

For the CDR3, the DNA is TGCAGTGCTACCCCAGGGGGCTTAGGAAACATTCAGTACTTC. Protein: CSATPGGLGNIQYF. The chain has TRBV20-1 and TRBJ2-4, with 8 bases aligning to TRBD1. The CDR3 runs to 14 residues. From germline, CDR1 is DFQATT and CDR2 SNEGSKA (reference sequence). With 4 bases clipped from V and 6 bases from J, the junction kept 8 bases outside the gene matches.

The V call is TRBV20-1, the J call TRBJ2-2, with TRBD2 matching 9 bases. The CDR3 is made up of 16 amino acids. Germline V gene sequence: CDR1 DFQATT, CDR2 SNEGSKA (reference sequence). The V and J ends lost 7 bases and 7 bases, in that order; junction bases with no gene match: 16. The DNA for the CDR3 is TGCAGTGTTCTCGCAGCGGGAGGTGCGGGCGGCGGGGAGCTGTTTTTT. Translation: CSVLAAGGAGGGELFF.

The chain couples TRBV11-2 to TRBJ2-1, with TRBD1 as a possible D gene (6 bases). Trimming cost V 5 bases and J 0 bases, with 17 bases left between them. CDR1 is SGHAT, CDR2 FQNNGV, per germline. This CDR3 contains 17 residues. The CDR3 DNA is TGTGCCAGCAGCCCATGGGGACATTCCCTCTCCTACAATGAGCAGTTCTTC. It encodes CASSPWGHSLSYNEQFF.

The CDR3 loop is CSAIDASGRNYEQYF. The CDR3, as DNA: TGCAGTGCCATAGACGCTAGCGGGAGAAACTACGAGCAGTACTTC. V is TRBV20-1 and J is TRBJ2-7, with 10 bases fitting TRBD2. CDR1 is DFQATT and CDR2 is SNEGSKA in the germline V gene (reference sequence). The CDR3 spans 15 residues. V dropped 6 bases and J dropped 3; count of bases not matched to a gene: 11.